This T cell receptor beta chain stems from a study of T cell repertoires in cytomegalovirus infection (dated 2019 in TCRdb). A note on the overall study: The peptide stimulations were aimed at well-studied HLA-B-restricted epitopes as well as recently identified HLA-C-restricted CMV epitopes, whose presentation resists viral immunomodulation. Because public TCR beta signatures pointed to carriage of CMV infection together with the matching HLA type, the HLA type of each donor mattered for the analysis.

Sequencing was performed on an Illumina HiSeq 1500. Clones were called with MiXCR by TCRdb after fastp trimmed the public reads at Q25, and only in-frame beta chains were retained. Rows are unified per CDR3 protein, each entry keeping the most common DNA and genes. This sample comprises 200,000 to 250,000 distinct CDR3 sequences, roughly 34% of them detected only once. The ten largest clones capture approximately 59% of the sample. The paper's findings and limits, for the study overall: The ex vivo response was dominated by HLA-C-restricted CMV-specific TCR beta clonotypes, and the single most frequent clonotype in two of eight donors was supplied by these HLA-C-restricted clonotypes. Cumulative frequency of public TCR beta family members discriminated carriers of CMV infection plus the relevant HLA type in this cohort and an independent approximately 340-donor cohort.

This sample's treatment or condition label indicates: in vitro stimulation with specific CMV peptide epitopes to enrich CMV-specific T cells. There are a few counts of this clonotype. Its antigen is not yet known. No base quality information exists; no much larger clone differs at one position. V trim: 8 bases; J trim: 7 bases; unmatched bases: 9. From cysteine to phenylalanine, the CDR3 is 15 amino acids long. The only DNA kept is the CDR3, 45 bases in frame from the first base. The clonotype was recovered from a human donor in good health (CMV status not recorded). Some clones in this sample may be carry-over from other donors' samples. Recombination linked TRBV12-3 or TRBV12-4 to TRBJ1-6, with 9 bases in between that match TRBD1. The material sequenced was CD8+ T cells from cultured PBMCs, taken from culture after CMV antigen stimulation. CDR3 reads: CASSWTGVGNSPLHF. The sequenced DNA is TGTGCCAGCTCCTGGACAGGGGTGGGAAATTCACCCCTCCACTTT.